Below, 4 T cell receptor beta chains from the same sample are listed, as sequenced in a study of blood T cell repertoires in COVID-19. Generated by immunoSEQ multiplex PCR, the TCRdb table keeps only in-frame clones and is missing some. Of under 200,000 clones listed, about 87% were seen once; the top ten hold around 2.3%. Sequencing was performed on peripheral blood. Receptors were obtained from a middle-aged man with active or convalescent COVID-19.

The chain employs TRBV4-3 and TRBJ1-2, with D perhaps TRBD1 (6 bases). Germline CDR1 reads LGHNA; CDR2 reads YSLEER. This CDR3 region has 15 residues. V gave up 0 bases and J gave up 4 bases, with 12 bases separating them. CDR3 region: CASSQEAQGIYGYTF. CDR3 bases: TGCGCCAGCAGCCAAGAGGCTCAGGGGATCTATGGCTACACCTTC.

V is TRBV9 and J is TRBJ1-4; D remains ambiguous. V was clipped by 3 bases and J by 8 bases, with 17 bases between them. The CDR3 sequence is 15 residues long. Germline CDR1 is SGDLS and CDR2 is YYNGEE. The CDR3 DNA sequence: TGTGCCAGCAGCGCCAGGACCGGGAAGGAAGAAAAACTGTTTTTT. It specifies CASSARTGKEEKLFF.

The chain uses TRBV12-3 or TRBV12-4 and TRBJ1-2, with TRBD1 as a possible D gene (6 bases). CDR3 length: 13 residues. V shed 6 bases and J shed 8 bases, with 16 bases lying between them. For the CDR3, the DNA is TGTGCCAGCAGACCGTCAGGGGCAGGAGGCTACACCTTC. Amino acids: CASRPSGAGGYTF.

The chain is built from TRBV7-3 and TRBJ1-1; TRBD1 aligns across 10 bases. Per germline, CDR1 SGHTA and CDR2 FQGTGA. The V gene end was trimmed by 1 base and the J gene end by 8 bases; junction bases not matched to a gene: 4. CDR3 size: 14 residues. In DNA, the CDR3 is TGTGCCAGCAGCTTAAAGGCGGGACAGGGGGAAGCTTTCTTT. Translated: CASSLKAGQGEAFF.